This TCR beta chain was identified in a study of T cell responses to AZD1222 COVID-19 vaccine. Trimming removed 0 bases from V and 0 bases from J, with 6 bases in between. From germline, CDR1 is MNHEY and CDR2 SVGAGI. The CDR3 runs 15 residues. The data were produced by immunoSEQ multiplex PCR, yet TCRdb's version contains in-frame clones alone and is incomplete. The sample has around 180,000 clones, 87% seen once. Material: peripheral blood, obtained on day 0 of AZD1222 vaccination. The chain combines TRBV6-5 with TRBJ2-1; a weak D match, TRBD2 (5 bases). The sequence came from an adult in good health. The CDR3 sequence is CASSYSRDSYNEQFF. In DNA form, the CDR3 reads TGTGCCAGCAGTTACTCCCGGGACTCCTACAATGAGCAGTTCTTC.